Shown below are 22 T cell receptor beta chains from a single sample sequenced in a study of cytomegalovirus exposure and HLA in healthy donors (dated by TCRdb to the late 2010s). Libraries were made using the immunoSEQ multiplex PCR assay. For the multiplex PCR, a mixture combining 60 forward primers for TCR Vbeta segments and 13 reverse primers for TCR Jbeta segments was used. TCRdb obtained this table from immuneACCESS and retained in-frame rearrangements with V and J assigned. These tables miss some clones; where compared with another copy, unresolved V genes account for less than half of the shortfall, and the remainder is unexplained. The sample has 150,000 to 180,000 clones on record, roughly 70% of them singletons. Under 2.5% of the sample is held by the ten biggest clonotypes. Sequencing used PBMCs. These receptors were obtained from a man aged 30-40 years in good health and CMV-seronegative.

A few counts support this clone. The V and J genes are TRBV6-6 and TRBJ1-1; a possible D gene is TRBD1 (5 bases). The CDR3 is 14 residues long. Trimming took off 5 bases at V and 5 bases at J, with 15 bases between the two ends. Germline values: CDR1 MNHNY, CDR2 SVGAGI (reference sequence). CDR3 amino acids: CASSPYQGRTEAFF. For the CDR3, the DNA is TGTGCCAGCAGTCCGTATCAGGGAAGAACTGAAGCTTTCTTT.

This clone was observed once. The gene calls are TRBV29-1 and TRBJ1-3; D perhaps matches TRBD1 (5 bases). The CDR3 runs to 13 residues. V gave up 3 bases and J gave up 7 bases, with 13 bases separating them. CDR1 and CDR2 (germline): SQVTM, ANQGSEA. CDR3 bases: TGCAGCGTTGAGTCGACAGAAGGGAACACCATATATTTT. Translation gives CSVESTEGNTIYF.

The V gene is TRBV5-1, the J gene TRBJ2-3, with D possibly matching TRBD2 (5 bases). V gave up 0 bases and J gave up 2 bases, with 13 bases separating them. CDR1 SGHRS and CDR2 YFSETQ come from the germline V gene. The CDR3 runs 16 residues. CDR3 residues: CASSLAWERNTDTQYF. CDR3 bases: TGCGCCAGCAGCTTGGCATGGGAGAGGAACACAGATACGCAGTATTTT.

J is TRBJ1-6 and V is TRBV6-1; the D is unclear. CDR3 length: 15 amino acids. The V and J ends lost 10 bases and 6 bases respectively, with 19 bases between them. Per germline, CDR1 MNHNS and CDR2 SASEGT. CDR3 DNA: TGTGCCACCTTGGCAGGCCTTACTCCTAATTCACCCCTCCACTTT. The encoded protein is CATLAGLTPNSPLHF.

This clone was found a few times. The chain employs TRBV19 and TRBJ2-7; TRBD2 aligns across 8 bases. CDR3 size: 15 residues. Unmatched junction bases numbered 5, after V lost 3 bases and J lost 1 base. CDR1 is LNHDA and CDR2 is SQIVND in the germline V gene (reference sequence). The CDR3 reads CASSMWASGSYEQYF. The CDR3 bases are TGTGCCAGTAGTATGTGGGCTAGCGGGTCCTACGAGCAGTACTTC. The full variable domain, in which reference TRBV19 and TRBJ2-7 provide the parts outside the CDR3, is DGGITQSPKYLFRKEGQNVTLSCEQNLNHDAMYWYRQDPGQGLRLIYYSQIVNDFQKGDIAEGYSVSREKKESFPLTVTSAQKNPTAFYLCASSMWASGSYEQYFGPGTRLTVT.

CDR3 loop: CASRRSGDHDEQFF. Here the CDR3 DNA reads TGTGCCAGCAGAAGGAGCGGGGATCATGATGAGCAGTTCTTC. The chain joins TRBV2 to TRBJ2-1; 7 bases map to TRBD2. CDR1 is SNHLY and CDR2 is FYNNEI in the germline V gene. The CDR3 is made up of 14 amino acids. J lost 8 bases, V lost 6 bases, and 10 bases had no gene match.

The CDR3 coding sequence is TGTGCCAGCAGTTTCCCCCTCGTCGGGGGCTATGGCTACACCTTC. Amino acid sequence: CASSFPLVGGYGYTF. V and J are TRBV28 and TRBJ1-2, with D maybe TRBD1 (5 bases). The CDR3 extends over 15 amino acids. Germline loops: CDR1 MDHEN, CDR2 SYDVKM. The V gene lost 3 bases and the J gene lost 4 bases, with 15 bases spanning the gap.

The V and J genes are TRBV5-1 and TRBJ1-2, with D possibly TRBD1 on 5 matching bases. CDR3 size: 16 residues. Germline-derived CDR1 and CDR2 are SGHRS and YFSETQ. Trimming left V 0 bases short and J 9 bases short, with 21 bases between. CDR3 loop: CASSLGSGKGAVSYTF. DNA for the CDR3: TGCGCCAGCAGCTTGGGTTCAGGGAAAGGGGCGGTTAGCTACACCTTC.

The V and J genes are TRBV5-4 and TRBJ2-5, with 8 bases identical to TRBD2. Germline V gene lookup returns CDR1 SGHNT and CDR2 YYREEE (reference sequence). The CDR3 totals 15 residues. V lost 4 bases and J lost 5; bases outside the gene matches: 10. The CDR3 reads CASSVRGGAGETQYF. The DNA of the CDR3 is TGTGCCAGCAGCGTTCGGGGGGGGGCTGGTGAGACCCAGTACTTC.

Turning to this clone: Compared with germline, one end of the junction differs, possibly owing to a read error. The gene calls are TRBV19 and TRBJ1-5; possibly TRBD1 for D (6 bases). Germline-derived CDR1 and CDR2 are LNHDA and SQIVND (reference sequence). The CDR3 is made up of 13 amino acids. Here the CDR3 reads CAVSAGAGQPQNF. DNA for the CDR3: TGTGCCGTATCAGCAGGGGCAGGTCAGCCCCAGAATTTT. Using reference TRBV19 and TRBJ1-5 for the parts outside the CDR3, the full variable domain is DGGITQSPKYLFRKEGQNVTLSCEQNLNHDAMYWYRQDPGQGLRLIYYSQIVNDFQKGDIAEGYSVSREKKESFPLTVTSAQKNPTAFYLCAVSAGAGQPQNFGDGTRLSIL.

CDR3 DNA: TGCGCCAGCAGCGTTGGGACTCCCATACAAGAGACCCAGTACTTC. It yields the protein CASSVGTPIQETQYF. The chain links TRBV5-1 to TRBJ2-5, with D maybe TRBD2 (6 bases). The CDR3 spans 15 residues. The ends were cut back, 4 bases at V and 2 bases at J, with 15 bases in the middle. The germline V gene has CDR1 SGHRS and CDR2 YFSETQ. The variable domain in full, with the rest retrieved from reference TRBV5-1 and TRBJ2-5, is KAGVTQTPRYLIKTRGQQVTLSCSPISGHRSVSWYQQTPGQGLQFLFEYFSETQRNKGNFPGRFSGRQFSNSRSEMNVSTLELGDSALYLCASSVGTPIQETQYFGPGTRLLVL.

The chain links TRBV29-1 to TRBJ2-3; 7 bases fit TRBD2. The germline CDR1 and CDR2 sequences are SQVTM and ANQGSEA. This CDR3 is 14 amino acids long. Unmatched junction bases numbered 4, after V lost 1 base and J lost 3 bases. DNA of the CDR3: TGCAGCGTTGAAGGGGGGGGGATGACAGATACGCAGTATTTT. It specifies CSVEGGGMTDTQYF.

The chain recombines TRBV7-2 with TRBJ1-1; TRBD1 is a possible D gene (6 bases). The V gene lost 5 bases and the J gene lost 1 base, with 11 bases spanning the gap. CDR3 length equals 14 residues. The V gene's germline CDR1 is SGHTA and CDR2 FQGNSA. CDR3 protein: CASSPDRWNTEAFF. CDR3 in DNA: TGTGCCAGCAGCCCGGACAGATGGAACACTGAAGCTTTCTTT.

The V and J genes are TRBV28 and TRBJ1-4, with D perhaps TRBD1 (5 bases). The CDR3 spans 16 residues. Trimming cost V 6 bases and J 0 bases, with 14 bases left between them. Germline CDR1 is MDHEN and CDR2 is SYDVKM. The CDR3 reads CASSHDRDATNEKLFF. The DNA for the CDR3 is TGTGCCAGCAGCCACGACAGAGATGCAACTAATGAAAAACTGTTTTTT.

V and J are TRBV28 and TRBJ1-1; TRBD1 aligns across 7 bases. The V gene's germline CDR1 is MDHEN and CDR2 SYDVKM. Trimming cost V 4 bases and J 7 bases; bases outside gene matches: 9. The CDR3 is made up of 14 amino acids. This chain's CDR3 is CASSSGTASGEAFF. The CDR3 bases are TGTGCCAGCAGTTCCGGGACAGCCTCGGGTGAAGCTTTCTTT.

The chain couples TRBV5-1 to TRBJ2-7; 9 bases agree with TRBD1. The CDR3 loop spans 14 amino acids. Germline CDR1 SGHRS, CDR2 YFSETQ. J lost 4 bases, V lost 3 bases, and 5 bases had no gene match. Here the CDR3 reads CASSWNRGLYEQYF. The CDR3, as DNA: TGCGCCAGCAGCTGGAACAGGGGGCTTTACGAGCAGTACTTC.

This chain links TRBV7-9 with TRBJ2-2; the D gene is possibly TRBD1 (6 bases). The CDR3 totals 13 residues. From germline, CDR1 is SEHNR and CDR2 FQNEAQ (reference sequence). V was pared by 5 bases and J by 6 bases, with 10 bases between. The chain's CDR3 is CASSSQGSGELFF. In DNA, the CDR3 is TGTGCCAGCAGCAGTCAGGGGTCCGGGGAGCTGTTTTTT.

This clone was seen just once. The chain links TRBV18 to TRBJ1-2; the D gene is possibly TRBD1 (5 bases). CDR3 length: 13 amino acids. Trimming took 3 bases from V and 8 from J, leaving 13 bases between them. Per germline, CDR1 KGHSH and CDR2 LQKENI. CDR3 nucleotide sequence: TGTGCCAGCTCACCGGCCGGGGGAGGAGGCTACACCTTC. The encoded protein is CASSPAGGGGYTF.

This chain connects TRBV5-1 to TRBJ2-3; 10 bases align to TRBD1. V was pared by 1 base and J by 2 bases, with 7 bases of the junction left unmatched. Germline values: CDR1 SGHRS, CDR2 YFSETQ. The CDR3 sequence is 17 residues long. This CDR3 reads CASSLQGQGTHTDTQYF. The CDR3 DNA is TGCGCCAGCAGCTTGCAGGGACAGGGGACACACACAGATACGCAGTATTTT.

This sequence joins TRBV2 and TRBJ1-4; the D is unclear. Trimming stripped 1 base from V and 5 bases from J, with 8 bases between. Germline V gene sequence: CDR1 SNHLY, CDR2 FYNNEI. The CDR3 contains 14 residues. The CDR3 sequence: CASSEGRRNEKLFF. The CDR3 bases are TGTGCCAGCAGTGAAGGGCGGAGGAATGAAAAACTGTTTTTT.

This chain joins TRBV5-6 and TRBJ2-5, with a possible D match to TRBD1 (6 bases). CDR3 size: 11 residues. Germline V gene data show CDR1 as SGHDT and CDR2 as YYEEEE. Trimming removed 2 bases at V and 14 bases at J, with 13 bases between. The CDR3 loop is CASSLAGTPYF. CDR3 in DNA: TGTGCCAGCAGCTTAGCCGGGACACCCTACTTC.

This chain's CDR3 is CASSPIWDRGLRNTEAFF. In DNA, the CDR3 is TGTGCCAGCAGCCCCATATGGGACAGGGGGCTTAGGAACACTGAAGCTTTCTTT. This chain connects TRBV28 to TRBJ1-1, with TRBD1 matching over 12 bases. CDR1 and CDR2 from the germline V gene are MDHEN and SYDVKM. Unmatched junction bases numbered 12, after V lost 6 bases and J lost 1 base. There are 18 residues in the CDR3.